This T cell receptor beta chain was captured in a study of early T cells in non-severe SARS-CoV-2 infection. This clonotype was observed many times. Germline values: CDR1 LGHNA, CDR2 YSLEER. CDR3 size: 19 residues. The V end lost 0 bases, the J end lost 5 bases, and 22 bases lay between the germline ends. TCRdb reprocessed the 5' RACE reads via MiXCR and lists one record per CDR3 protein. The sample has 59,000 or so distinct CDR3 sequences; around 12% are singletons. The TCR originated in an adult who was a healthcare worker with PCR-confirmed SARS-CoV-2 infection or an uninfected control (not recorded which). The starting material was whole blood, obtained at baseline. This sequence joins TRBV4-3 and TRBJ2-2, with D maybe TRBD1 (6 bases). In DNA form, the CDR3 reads TGCGCCAGCAGCCAAGATTCTCCGTGGGGGCTAGACGGTACCGGGGAGCTGTTTTTT. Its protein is CASSQDSPWGLDGTGELFF.